These 22 T cell receptor beta chains were sequenced from one sample in a study. MiXCR was run by TCRdb on the 5' RACE reads, yielding one entry per CDR3 protein. The sample includes about 50,000 distinct CDR3 sequences, roughly 28% of them seen just once. Sequences were obtained from naive CD4+ T cells sorted from blood. Subset noted: naive CD4+ T cells, CD4+CD45RA+CD25-. These receptors all come from a female donor with breast cancer.

The V and J genes are TRBV4-2 and TRBJ2-3; 7 bases match TRBD2. Losses at the gene ends were 0 bases for V and 0 bases for J; bases not matched to a gene: 9. This CDR3 region has 18 residues. CDR1 is LGHNA, CDR2 YNFKEQ, per germline. Written as DNA, the CDR3 is TGTGCCAGCAGCCAAGATCTGGCGGGACTATCGAGCACAGATACGCAGTATTTT. Translating it yields CASSQDLAGLSSTDTQYF.

V gene TRBV9 combines with J gene TRBJ1-1; D is unclear. The CDR3 spans 12 residues. Germline V CDR1 and CDR2: SGDLS, YYNGEE. Trimming cost V 0 bases and J 3 bases, with 3 bases left between them. The CDR3 region is CASSVGDTEAFF. The DNA for the CDR3 is TGTGCCAGCAGCGTAGGGGACACTGAAGCTTTCTTT.

By proportion, this clonotype is medium-sized. Written as DNA, the CDR3 is TGCGCCAGCAGCCTGCAGGGAGAAGGGACTGAAGCTTTCTTT. Encoded protein: CASSLQGEGTEAFF. This chain joins TRBV5-1 and TRBJ1-1, with D tentatively TRBD1 (5 bases). The CDR3 spans 14 residues. The V end was cut by 4 bases, the J end by 5 bases, with 15 bases between. Germline CDR1 SGHRS, CDR2 YFSETQ.

The gene calls are TRBV9 and TRBJ2-5; D perhaps matches TRBD2 (5 bases). The germline CDR1 and CDR2 sequences are SGDLS and YYNGEE. The length of the CDR3 is 15 residues. Trimming removed 2 bases from V and 5 bases from J, with 16 bases in between. The CDR3 protein is CASSVGGADGETQYF. The DNA of the CDR3 is TGTGCCAGCAGCGTCGGAGGTGCGGATGGGGAGACCCAGTACTTC.

This clonotype is labeled as medium-sized. The chain is built from TRBV7-3 and TRBJ2-1; D perhaps matches TRBD2 (6 bases). CDR3 length: 14 residues. Germline V gene sequence: CDR1 SGHTA, CDR2 FQGTGA. V lost 2 bases and J lost 6, with 11 bases in between. CDR3 DNA: TGTGCCAGCAGCTTATCGAGCGGGTTCAATGAGCAGTTCTTC. Translating gives CASSLSSGFNEQFF.

The rearrangement joins TRBV4-2 to TRBJ2-1; TRBD2 might be the D (5 bases). With 4 bases removed from V and 6 bases from J, the gap between germline ends came to 19 bases. Germline assignment: CDR1 LGHNA and CDR2 YNFKEQ. The CDR3 extends over 16 amino acids. CDR3 amino acids: CASSPTDWNLFNEQFF. CDR3 DNA: TGTGCCAGCAGCCCGACGGACTGGAACCTTTTCAATGAGCAGTTCTTC.

This clonotype occurred a few times. The chain couples TRBV9 to TRBJ1-1; TRBD1 might be the D (6 bases). Germline CDR1 reads SGDLS; CDR2 reads YYNGEE. The CDR3 contains 14 residues. V was trimmed by 0 bases and J by 4 bases, leaving 10 bases between them. The CDR3 region is CASSVEGVSTEAFF. CDR3 nucleotides: TGTGCCAGCAGCGTAGAGGGGGTGAGCACTGAAGCTTTCTTT.

This clonotype was seen repeatedly, ten times or more. V and J are TRBV5-1 and TRBJ1-2; D uncertain. This CDR3 spans 14 amino acids. Germline V gene lookup returns CDR1 SGHRS and CDR2 YFSETQ. Trimming removed 4 bases from V and 0 bases from J, with 10 bases in between. The CDR3 coding sequence is TGCGCCAGCAGCCCGGGCGATTCTAACTATGGCTACACCTTC. Amino acids: CASSPGDSNYGYTF.

CDR3 DNA: TGTGCCAGCAGCAGGGACGCTGGCGTTGGGAATTCACCCCTCCACTTT. This translates into CASSRDAGVGNSPLHF. The V and J genes are TRBV6-5 and TRBJ1-6; D possibly corresponds to TRBD1 (5 bases). The CDR3 totals 16 residues. The germline V gene encodes CDR1 MNHEY and CDR2 SVGAGI. Trimming removed 6 bases from V and 7 bases from J, with 19 bases in between.

This clonotype was observed many times. J is TRBJ2-5 and V is TRBV7-9, with D possibly matching TRBD1 (8 bases). The CDR3 has 18 amino acids. The ends were cut back, 5 bases at V and 3 bases at J, with 25 bases in the middle. Germline V gives CDR1 SEHNR, CDR2 FQNEAQ (reference sequence). The CDR3 sequence is CASSLRPPAQGGKETQYF. DNA for the CDR3: TGTGCCAGCAGCCTGAGGCCCCCCGCACAGGGGGGGAAAGAGACCCAGTACTTC.

This chain uses TRBV5-1 with TRBJ2-3, with TRBD2 identical over 8 bases. CDR3 size: 16 residues. The trim removed 0 bases at V and 3 bases at J, leaving 6 bases unmatched. CDR1 is SGHRS, CDR2 YFSETQ, per germline. The DNA for the CDR3 is TGCGCCAGCAGCTTGGCGGTTAGCGGGAAGACAGATACGCAGTATTTT. It encodes CASSLAVSGKTDTQYF.

The chain joins TRBV5-6 to TRBJ1-5; 8 bases are shared with TRBD1. With 2 bases clipped from V and 4 bases from J, the junction kept 8 bases outside the gene matches. The CDR3 loop spans 16 amino acids. CDR1 is SGHDT and CDR2 is YYEEEE in the germline V gene. The CDR3: CASSFGARGRNQPQHF. The DNA of the CDR3 is TGTGCCAGCAGCTTTGGGGCCAGGGGGCGTAATCAGCCCCAGCATTTT. Full variable domain (outside the CDR3, taken from reference TRBV5-6 and TRBJ1-5): DAGVTQSPTHLIKTRGQQVTLRCSPKSGHDTVSWYQQALGQGPQFIFQYYEEEERQRGNFPDRFSGHQFPNYSSELNVNALLLGDSALYLCASSFGARGRNQPQHFGDGTRLSIL.

This clonotype was seen a few times. The chain joins TRBV15 to TRBJ1-2; 8 bases agree with TRBD1. Trimming at V came to 0 bases and at J to 5 bases, leaving 2 bases not matched to a gene. This CDR3 is built from 14 residues. CDR1 and CDR2 from the germline V gene are LNHNV and YYDKDF (reference sequence). CDR3 sequence: CATSRDGQGYGYTF. The CDR3 nucleotides read TGTGCCACCAGCAGAGACGGACAGGGTTATGGCTACACCTTC.

By sample fraction, this clonotype is medium-sized. The chain has TRBV5-1 and TRBJ2-4; TRBD2 matches 8 bases. V shed 0 bases and J 8 bases; nucleotides not matched to a gene: 4. The CDR3 is 14 amino acids. From germline, CDR1 is SGHRS and CDR2 YFSETQ. As DNA, the CDR3 is TGCGCCAGCAGCTTGGACCGGGGGGGGGACATTCAGTACTTC. Its protein is CASSLDRGGDIQYF. Filled out from reference TRBV5-1 and TRBJ2-4, the complete variable domain reads KAGVTQTPRYLIKTRGQQVTLSCSPISGHRSVSWYQQTPGQGLQFLFEYFSETQRNKGNFPGRFSGRQFSNSRSEMNVSTLELGDSALYLCASSLDRGGDIQYFGAGTRLSVL.

V and J are TRBV7-2 and TRBJ2-5, with 7 bases identical to TRBD2. The CDR3 consists of 14 residues. V trimming: 1 base; J trimming: 5 bases; junction bases outside the gene matches: 4. Germline V gene sequence: CDR1 SGHTA, CDR2 FQGNSA. Here the CDR3 reads CASSLERGLETQYF. The CDR3 coding sequence is TGTGCCAGCAGCTTAGAGCGGGGACTCGAGACCCAGTACTTC.

A single count supports this clonotype. The chain carries TRBV10-1 and TRBJ2-3; 7 nucleotides match TRBD1. Germline CDR1 is WNHNN and CDR2 is SYGVQD (reference sequence). The V segment lost 10 bases and the J segment 0 bases; nucleotides outside the gene matches: 4. This CDR3 spans 13 amino acids. The DNA of the CDR3 is TGCGCCACTGCAGGGGGAAGCACAGATACGCAGTATTTT. This encodes CATAGGSTDTQYF.

This clonotype has a handful of counts. An end of the junction does not agree with germline; a read error may underlie this. V gene TRBV7-2 combines with J gene TRBJ2-1; tentative D call: TRBD2 (5 bases). The germline V gene has CDR1 SGHTA and CDR2 FQGNSA. The CDR3 sequence is 14 residues long. The CDR3 DNA sequence: TGTGCCAGCAGCTTAAGTCTAGCCTACAGTGAGCAGTTCTTC. This codes for CASSLSLAYSEQFF.

The chain has TRBV7-2 and TRBJ1-2; D not certain. Germline loops: CDR1 SGHTA, CDR2 FQGNSA. V lost 5 bases and J lost 4, with 17 bases in between. CDR3 length: 15 amino acids. CDR3 residues: CASSPRPIQFYGYTF. Here the CDR3 DNA reads TGTGCCAGCAGCCCGCGTCCAATACAGTTCTATGGCTACACCTTC.

The chain carries TRBV7-9 and TRBJ2-1; 9 bases agree with TRBD2. Germline loops: CDR1 SEHNR, CDR2 FQNEAQ (reference sequence). This CDR3 has 19 amino acids. Germline trimming cut 1 base from V and 3 bases from J; bases unmatched to any gene: 13. The CDR3 nucleotides read TGTGCCAGCAGCTTAGACAACCTAGCGGGAATTTATTACTACAATGAGCAGTTCTTC. Residues: CASSLDNLAGIYYYNEQFF.

This clonotype has more than one count but fewer than ten. The chain combines TRBV5-6 with TRBJ2-1; no definite D call. Germline loops: CDR1 SGHDT, CDR2 YYEEEE. This CDR3 region has 11 residues. V dropped 1 base and J dropped 9 bases, with 5 bases sitting between them. The CDR3 DNA follows: TGTGCCAGCAGCTTGTTCCTTGAGCAGTTCTTC. It codes for CASSLFLEQFF.

This clonotype was observed a handful of times. This rearrangement joins TRBV12-3 or TRBV12-4 to TRBJ2-3; no clear D gene. The CDR3 extends over 14 amino acids. V lost 2 bases to trimming and J lost 2 bases, with 8 bases between them. The CDR3 protein is CASSLPRPTDTQYF. DNA for the CDR3: TGTGCCAGCAGTTTACCCCGACCCACAGATACGCAGTATTTT.

This clonotype was found a few times. The chain joins TRBV5-1 to TRBJ2-3; possible D gene TRBD1, 5 bases. The germline gives CDR1 SGHRS, CDR2 YFSETQ. There are 13 residues in the CDR3. The V end was cut by 7 bases, the J end by 2 bases, with 11 bases between. CDR3 DNA: TGCGCCAGCGGAGACAGTCCCACAGATACGCAGTATTTT. Translating it yields CASGDSPTDTQYF.